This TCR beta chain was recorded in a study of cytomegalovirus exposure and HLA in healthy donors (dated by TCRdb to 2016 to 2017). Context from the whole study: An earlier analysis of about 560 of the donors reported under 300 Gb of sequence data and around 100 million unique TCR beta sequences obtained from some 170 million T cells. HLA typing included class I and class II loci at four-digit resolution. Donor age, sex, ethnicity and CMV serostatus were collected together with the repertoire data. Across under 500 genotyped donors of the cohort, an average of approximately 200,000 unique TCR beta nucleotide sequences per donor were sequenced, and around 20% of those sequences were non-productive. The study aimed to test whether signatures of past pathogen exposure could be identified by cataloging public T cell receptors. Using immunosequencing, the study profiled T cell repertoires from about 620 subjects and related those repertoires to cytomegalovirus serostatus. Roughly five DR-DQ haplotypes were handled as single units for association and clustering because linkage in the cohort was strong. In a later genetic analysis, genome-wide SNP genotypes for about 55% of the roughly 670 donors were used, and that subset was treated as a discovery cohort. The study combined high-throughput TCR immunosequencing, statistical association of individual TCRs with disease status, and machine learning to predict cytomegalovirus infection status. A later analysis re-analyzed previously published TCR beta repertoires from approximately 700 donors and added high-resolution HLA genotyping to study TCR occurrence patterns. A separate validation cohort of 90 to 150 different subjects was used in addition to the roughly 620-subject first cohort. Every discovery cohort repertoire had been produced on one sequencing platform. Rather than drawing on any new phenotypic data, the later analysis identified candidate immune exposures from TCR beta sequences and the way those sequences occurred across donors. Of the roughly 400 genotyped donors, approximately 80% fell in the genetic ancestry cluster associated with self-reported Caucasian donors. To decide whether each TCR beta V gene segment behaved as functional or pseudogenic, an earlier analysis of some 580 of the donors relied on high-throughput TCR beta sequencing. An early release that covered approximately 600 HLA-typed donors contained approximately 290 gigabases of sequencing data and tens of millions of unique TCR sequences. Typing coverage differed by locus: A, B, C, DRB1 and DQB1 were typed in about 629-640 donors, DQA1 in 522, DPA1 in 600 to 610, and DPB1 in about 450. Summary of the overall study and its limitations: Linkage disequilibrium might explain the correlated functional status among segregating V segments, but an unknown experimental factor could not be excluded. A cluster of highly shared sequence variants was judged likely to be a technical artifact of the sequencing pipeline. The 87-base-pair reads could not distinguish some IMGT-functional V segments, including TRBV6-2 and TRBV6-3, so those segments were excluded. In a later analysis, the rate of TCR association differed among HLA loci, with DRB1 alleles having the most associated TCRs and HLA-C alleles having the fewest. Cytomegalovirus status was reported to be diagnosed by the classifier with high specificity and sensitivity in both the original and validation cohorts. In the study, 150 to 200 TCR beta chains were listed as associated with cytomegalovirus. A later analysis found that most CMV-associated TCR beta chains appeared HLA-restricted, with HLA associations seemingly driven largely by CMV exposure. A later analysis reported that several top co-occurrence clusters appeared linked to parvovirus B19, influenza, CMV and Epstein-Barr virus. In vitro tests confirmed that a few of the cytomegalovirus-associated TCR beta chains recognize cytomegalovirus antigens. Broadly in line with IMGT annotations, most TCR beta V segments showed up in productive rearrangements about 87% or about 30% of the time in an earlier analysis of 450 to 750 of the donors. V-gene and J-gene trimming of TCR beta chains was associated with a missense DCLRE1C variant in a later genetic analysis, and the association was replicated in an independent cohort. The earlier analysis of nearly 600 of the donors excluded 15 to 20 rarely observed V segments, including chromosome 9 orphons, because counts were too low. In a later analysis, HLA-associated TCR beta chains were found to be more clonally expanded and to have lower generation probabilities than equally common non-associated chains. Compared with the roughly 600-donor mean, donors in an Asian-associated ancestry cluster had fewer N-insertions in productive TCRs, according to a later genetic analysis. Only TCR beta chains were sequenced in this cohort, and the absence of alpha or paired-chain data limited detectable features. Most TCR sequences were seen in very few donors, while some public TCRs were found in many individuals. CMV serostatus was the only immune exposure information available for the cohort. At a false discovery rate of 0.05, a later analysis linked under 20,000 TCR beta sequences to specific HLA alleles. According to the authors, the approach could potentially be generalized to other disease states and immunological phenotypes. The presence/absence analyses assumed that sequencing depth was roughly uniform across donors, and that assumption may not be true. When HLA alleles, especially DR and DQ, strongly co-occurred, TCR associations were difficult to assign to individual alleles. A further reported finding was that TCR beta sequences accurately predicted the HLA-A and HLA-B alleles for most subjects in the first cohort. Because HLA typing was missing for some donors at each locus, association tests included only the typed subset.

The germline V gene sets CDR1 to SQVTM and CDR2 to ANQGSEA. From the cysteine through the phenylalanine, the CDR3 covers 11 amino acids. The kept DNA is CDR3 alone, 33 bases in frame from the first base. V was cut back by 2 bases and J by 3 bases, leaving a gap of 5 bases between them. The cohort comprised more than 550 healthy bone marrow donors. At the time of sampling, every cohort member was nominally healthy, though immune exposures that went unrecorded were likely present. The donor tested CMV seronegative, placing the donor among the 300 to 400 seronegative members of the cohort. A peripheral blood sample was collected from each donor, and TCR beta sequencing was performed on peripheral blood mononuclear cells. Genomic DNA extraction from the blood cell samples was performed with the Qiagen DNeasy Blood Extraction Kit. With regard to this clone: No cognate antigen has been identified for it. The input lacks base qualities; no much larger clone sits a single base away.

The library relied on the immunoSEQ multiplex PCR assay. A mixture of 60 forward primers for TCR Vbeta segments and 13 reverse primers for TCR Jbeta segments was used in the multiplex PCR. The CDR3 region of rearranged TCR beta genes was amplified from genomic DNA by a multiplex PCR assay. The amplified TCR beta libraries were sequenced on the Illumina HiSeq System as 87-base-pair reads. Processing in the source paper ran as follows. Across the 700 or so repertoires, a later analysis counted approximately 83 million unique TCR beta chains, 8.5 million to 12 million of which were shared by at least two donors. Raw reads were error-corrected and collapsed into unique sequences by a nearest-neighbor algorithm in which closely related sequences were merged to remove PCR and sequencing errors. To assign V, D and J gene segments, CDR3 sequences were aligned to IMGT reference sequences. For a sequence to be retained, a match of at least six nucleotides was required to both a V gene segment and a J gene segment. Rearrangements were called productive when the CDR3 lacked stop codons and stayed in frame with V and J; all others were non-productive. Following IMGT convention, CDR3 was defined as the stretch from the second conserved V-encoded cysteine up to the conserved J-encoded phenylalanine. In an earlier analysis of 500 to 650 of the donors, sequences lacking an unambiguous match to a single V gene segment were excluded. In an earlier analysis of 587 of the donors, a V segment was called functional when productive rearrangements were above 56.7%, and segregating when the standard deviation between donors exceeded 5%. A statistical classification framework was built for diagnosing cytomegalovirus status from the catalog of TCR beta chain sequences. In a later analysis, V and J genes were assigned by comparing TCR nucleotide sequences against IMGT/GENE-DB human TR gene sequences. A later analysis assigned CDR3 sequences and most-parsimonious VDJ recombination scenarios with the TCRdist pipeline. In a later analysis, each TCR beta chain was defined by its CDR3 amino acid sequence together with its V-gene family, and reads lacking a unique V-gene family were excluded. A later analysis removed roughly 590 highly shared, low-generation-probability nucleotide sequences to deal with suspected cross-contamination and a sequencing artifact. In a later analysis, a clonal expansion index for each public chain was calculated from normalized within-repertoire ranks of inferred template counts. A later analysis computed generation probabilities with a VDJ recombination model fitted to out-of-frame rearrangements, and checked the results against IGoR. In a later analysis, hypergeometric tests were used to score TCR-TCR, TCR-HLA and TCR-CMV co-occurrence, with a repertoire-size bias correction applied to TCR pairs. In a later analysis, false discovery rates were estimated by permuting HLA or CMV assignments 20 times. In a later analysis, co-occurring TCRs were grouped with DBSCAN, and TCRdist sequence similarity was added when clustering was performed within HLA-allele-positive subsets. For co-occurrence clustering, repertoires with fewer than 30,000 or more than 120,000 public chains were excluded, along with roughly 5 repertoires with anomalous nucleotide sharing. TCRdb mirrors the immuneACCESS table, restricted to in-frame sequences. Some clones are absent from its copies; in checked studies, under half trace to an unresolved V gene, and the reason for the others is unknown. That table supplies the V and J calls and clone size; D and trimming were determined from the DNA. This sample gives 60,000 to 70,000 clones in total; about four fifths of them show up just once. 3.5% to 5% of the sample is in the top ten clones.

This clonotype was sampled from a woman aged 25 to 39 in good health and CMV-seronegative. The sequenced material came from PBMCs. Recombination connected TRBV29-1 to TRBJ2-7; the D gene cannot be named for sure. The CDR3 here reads CSVESLYEQYF. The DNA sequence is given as TGCAGCGTTGAATCCCTCTACGAGCAGTACTTC.